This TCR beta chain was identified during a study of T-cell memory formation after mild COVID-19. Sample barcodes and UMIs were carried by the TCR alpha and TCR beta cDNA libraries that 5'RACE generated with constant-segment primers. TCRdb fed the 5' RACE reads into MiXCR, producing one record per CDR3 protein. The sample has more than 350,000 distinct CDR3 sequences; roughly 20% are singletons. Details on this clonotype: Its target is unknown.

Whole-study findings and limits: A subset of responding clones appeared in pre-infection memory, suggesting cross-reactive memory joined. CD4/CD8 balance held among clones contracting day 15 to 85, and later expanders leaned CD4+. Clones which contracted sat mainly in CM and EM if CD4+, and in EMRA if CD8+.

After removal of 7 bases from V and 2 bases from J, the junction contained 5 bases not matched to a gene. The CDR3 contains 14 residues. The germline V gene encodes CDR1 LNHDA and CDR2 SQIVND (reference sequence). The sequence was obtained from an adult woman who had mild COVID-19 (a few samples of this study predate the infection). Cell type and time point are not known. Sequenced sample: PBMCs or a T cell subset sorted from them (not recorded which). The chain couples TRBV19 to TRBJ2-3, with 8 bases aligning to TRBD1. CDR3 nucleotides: TGTGCCAGTACGGACAGGGTGGACACAGATACGCAGTATTTT. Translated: CASTDRVDTDTQYF. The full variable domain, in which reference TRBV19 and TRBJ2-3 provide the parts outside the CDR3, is DGGITQSPKYLFRKEGQNVTLSCEQNLNHDAMYWYRQDPGQGLRLIYYSQIVNDFQKGDIAEGYSVSREKKESFPLTVTSAQKNPTAFYLCASTDRVDTDTQYFGPGTRLTVL.